Shown below are 11 T cell receptor beta chains from a single sample sequenced in a study of T cells after yellow fever vaccination. TCRdb reanalysed the 5' RACE reads using MiXCR and keeps one entry per CDR3 protein. Of about 320,000 distinct CDR3 sequences detected, around 4.4% appear once; the ten largest clones hold just under 20%. Sequenced here: PBMCs, sampled 15 days after the yellow fever booster vaccination. The receptor source for this set is a man between 18 and 35 years old who received the YFV17D yellow fever vaccine.

This clonotype was seen a handful of times. The rearrangement uses TRBV2 and TRBJ2-3; a possible D gene is TRBD1 (6 bases). V was trimmed by 7 bases and J by 7 bases, leaving 12 bases between them. The CDR3 has 12 amino acids. In germline, CDR1 is SNHLY, CDR2 FYNNEI. DNA of the CDR3: TGTGCCAGCACCGAGGGGGAATATACGCAGTATTTT. It translates to CASTEGEYTQYF.

This clonotype was observed at least ten times. The chain employs TRBV6-5 and TRBJ2-1; D perhaps matches TRBD2 (6 bases). Germline assignment: CDR1 MNHEY and CDR2 SVGAGI. This CDR3 has 13 amino acids. Trimming took off 7 bases at V and 3 bases at J, with 10 bases between the two ends. The CDR3 sequence: CASKNSGYNEQFF. DNA for the CDR3: TGTGCCAGCAAAAATAGCGGCTACAATGAGCAGTTCTTC.

A few counts support this clonotype. The CDR3 DNA is TGTGCCAGCAGGGGAAGGGGCTCTGGAAACACCATATATTTT. Protein sequence: CASRGRGSGNTIYF. The rearrangement links TRBV7-9 to TRBJ1-3; a possible D gene is TRBD1 (5 bases). There are 14 residues in the CDR3. Germline V gives CDR1 SEHNR, CDR2 FQNEAQ (reference sequence). Trimming took off 6 bases at V and 0 bases at J, with 9 bases between the two ends. The full variable domain, rest sourced from reference TRBV7-9 and TRBJ1-3, is DTGVSQNPRHKITKRGQNVTFRCDPISEHNRLYWYRQTLGQGPEFLTYFQNEAQLEKSRLLSDRFSAERPKGSFSTLEIQRTEQGDSAMYLCASRGRGSGNTIYFGEGSWLTVV.

This clonotype was detected many times. The chain uses TRBV7-3 and TRBJ2-2; no reliable D call. The ends were cut back, 5 bases at V and 5 bases at J, with 6 bases in the middle. Germline V gene sequence: CDR1 SGHTA, CDR2 FQGTGA. This CDR3 region has 12 residues. CDR3 nucleotides: TGTGCCAGCAGCCACGGTACCGGGGAGCTGTTTTTT. As protein: CASSHGTGELFF.

This clonotype was detected many times. This chain joins TRBV5-6 and TRBJ2-3; 9 bases line up with TRBD1. Germline lookup yields CDR1 SGHDT and CDR2 YYEEEE. V lost 0 bases to trimming and J lost 6 bases; unmatched junction nucleotides: 5. The CDR3 is made up of 15 amino acids. DNA for the CDR3: TGTGCCAGCAGCTTGGGGGGACAGGGCTTGGATACGCAGTATTTT. Its translation is CASSLGGQGLDTQYF.

In this sample, this clonotype turned up many times. This chain uses TRBV10-3 with TRBJ2-7; D not resolved. Germline assignment: CDR1 ENHRY and CDR2 SYGVKD. Trimming removed 0 bases from V and 3 bases from J, with 6 bases in between. This CDR3 region has 13 residues. CDR3 region: CAISESTRYEQYV. The CDR3 DNA follows: TGTGCCATCAGTGAGTCGACTCGCTACGAGCAGTACGTC.

The chain couples TRBV19 to TRBJ1-2, with 10 nucleotides matching TRBD1. The germline V gene encodes CDR1 LNHDA and CDR2 SQIVND (reference sequence). The J segment lost 3 bases and the V segment lost 10 bases, leaving 5 bases of the junction unmatched. The CDR3 has 13 residues. The CDR3 DNA reads as TGTGCCACAGGGACAGGGGCGGACTATGGCTACACCTTC. The encoded protein is CATGTGADYGYTF.

Remarks on this clonotype: A much larger clone differs by one base, so this may be a read error. CDR3 in amino acids: CASSLVNQPKHF. The DNA for the CDR3 is TGTGCCAGCAGCTTAGTCAATCAGCCCAAGCATTTT. The V gene is TRBV7-2, the J gene TRBJ1-5; unclear D gene. Germline CDR1 SGHTA, CDR2 FQGNSA. There are 12 residues in the CDR3.

Only a few counts were recorded for this clonotype. The CDR3 spells CASSLDSGTGTYGYTF. The CDR3 DNA follows: TGTGCCAGCAGCTTAGATTCGGGGACAGGGACCTATGGCTACACCTTC. The chain carries TRBV11-2 and TRBJ1-2, with 9 positions matching TRBD1. The CDR3 spans 16 residues. Germline trimming cut 0 bases from V and 4 bases from J; bases unmatched to any gene: 6. Germline V CDR1 and CDR2: SGHAT, FQNNGV.

The sample holds many counts of this clonotype. This chain uses TRBV5-1 with TRBJ2-5; D gene uncertain. Trimming removed 0 bases at V and 0 bases at J, with 12 bases between. CDR3 length: 16 amino acids. Per germline, CDR1 SGHRS and CDR2 YFSETQ. The CDR3 bases are TGCGCCAGCAGCTTGGGTGGATTGCGGTACCAAGAGACCCAGTACTTC. This gives the protein CASSLGGLRYQETQYF.

This chain uses TRBV5-1 with TRBJ1-1; D perhaps matches TRBD1 (6 bases). The CDR3 contains 16 residues. Looked up from germline, CDR1 is SGHRS and CDR2 is YFSETQ. Trimming stripped 2 bases from V and 3 bases from J, with 17 bases between. DNA of the CDR3: TGCGCCAGCAGCTTAGGGCGTCGGAGGGGGGACACTGAAGCTTTCTTT. Translating gives CASSLGRRRGDTEAFF.